This TCR beta chain was identified in a study of identical twins. Findings and limits, study-wide: The abundant beta clonotypes from cord blood had fewer insertions, and memory repertoires had none of this.

As regards this clonotype: The antigen remains unidentified.

Healthy Caucasians, and only they, were the donors. MiXCR, applied by TCRdb to the 5' RACE reads, yields one record per CDR3 protein. This table holds fewer than 900,000 distinct CDR3 sequences, around 21% found once. These same records also appear under a second study, on T cells expressing NK-cell markers.

The sequenced material came from PBMCs. The source of this sequence is a woman between 18 and 29 years old in good health.

CDR3 in DNA: TGTGCCATCAGGCGACCGGGAAGCCCCTACAATGAGCAGTTCTTC. It specifies CAIRRPGSPYNEQFF. The J gene is TRBJ2-1, the V gene TRBV10-3, with D possibly matching TRBD2 (5 bases). Germline loops: CDR1 ENHRY, CDR2 SYGVKD. The CDR3 runs 15 residues. Trimming stripped 6 bases from V and 2 bases from J, with 14 bases between.